Listed below are T cell receptor beta chains from one sample, sequenced in a study of shared T cell receptors in the human thymus. TCRdb's copy holds only in-frame clones and misses some; the assay was immunoSEQ multiplex PCR. The sample records 650,000 to 950,000 clones, 70% to 90% being singletons. This same sample was also part of a study on human thymus T cells.

The sample consisted of thymocytes. These receptors were obtained from a girl under three years old with a congenital heart defect. Both conserved end residues are part of each CDR3. A D gene is named only where the DNA matches it firmly. The size field is filled for only some rows; it gives once, few, many or a size class.

V gene	CDR3 length	clone size	D gene	J gene	CDR3 DNA	CDR3 protein
TRBV4-3	16	.	TRBD1	TRBJ2-3	TGCGCCAGCAGCCAAGATCGGGACAGGGTTACAGATACGCAGTATTTT	CASSQDRDRVTDTQYF
TRBV18	14	.	.	TRBJ2-5	TGTGCCAGCTCACCAGGGGACAACCAAGAGACCCAGTACTTC	CASSPGDNQETQYF
TRBV5-6	18	.	TRBD2	TRBJ2-5	TGTGCCAGCAGCTTGCAAGCGCAGGGACTACAAAAGGGGGAGACCCAGTACTTC	CASSLQAQGLQKGETQYF
TRBV28	14	.	.	TRBJ1-1	TGTGCCAGCAGTTTCAGGGGCTGGGGCACTGAAGCTTTCTTT	CASSFRGWGTEAFF
TRBV2	11	.	.	TRBJ1-2	TGTGCCAGCGGGCAGGTCCAGGGCTACACCTTC	CASGQVQGYTF
TRBV5-1	19	few	.	TRBJ1-5	TGCGCCAGCAGCCCGTTGGGGGGGAACGAGGGGGGTGGCAATCAGCCCCAGCATTTT	CASSPLGGNEGGGNQPQHF
TRBV5-6	10	once	.	TRBJ2-5	TGTGCCAGCAGGGGCCCCAGGGAGTACTTC	CASRGPREYF
TRBV19	19	once	TRBD1	TRBJ1-4	TGTGCCAGTAGTATCGCCCCCCCGAGGGGGCTACGCTATAGTGAAAAACTGTTTTTT	CASSIAPPRGLRYSEKLFF
TRBV10-1	13	.	.	TRBJ1-6	TGCGCCAGCAGTGAGTCCCTGAATTCACCCCTCCACTTT	CASSESLNSPLHF
TRBV5-1	13	.	.	TRBJ2-7	TGCGCCAGCCGCGGCGACCTAATTTACGAGCAGTACTTC	CASRGDLIYEQYF
TRBV4-2	16	.	.	TRBJ1-2	TGTGCCAGCAGCCAACCAATACAGGGAGCTAACTATGGCTACACCTTC	CASSQPIQGANYGYTF
TRBV6-1	19	few	TRBD1	TRBJ1-2	TGTGCCAGCAGTGGGCAAGACAGGGGCTCCAGAGTCGACAGGAGCGGCTACACCTTC	CASSGQDRGSRVDRSGYTF
TRBV29-1	11	.	.	TRBJ2-7	TGCAGCGTTCGGGGGTGGCTCGAGCAGTACTTC	CSVRGWLEQYF
TRBV10-3	16	.	TRBD2	TRBJ2-4	TGTGCCATCAGTGAGTCGAGTAGCGGGGGCAAAAACATTCAGTACTTC	CAISESSSGGKNIQYF
TRBV11-2	14	.	.	TRBJ1-1	TGTGCCAGCAGCCCCCACAGGCAGAACACTGAAGCTTTCTTT	CASSPHRQNTEAFF
TRBV7-8	19	few	TRBD1	TRBJ1-6	TGTGCCAGCAGCTTAGATTGGCAGGGGGTAGACTCCTATAATTCACCCCTCCACTTT	CASSLDWQGVDSYNSPLHF
TRBV4-1	14	.	.	TRBJ2-7	TGCGCCAGCAGCCAAGTACAGGCAGGGTACGAGCAGTACTTC	CASSQVQAGYEQYF
TRBV18	14	.	TRBD2	TRBJ2-1	TGTGCCAGCTCACCTTGGACTAGTATAAATGAGCAGTTCTTC	CASSPWTSINEQFF
TRBV28	12	.	TRBD1	TRBJ1-2	TGTGCCAGCAGTTCAGGGGGCTATGGCTACACCTTC	CASSSGGYGYTF
TRBV7-6	13	.	.	TRBJ2-5	TGTGCCAGCAGCTTAGGCCCGGTGGAGACCCAGTACTTC	CASSLGPVETQYF
TRBV5-1	16	.	TRBD2	TRBJ2-5	TGCGCCAGCAGCGCCCCGGAAGCGGGGGTCGAGGGGACCCAGTACTTC	CASSAPEAGVEGTQYF
TRBV27	12	.	.	TRBJ1-2	TGTGCCAGCAGCACCGGGGAAGATGGCTACACCTTC	CASSTGEDGYTF
TRBV4-2	16	.	.	TRBJ2-3	TGTGCCAGCAGCCCAGGACGGACCAGGGGGGTAGATACGCAGTATTTT	CASSPGRTRGVDTQYF
TRBV6-1	16	.	.	TRBJ1-4	TGTGCCAGCAGTGAAGTAAGCCGGGCAGGGCAGGAAAAACTGTTTTTT	CASSEVSRAGQEKLFF
TRBV28	12	once	.	TRBJ1-1	TGTGCCGAGCGAGGGAATTTCACTGAAGCTTTCTTT	CAERGNFTEAFF
TRBV5-8	19	.	.	TRBJ1-5	TGTGCCAGCAGCTGGCCCCCGGCGTGGGGGCTCGGTGGCAATCAGCCCCAGCATTTT	CASSWPPAWGLGGNQPQHF
TRBV10-2	17	few	.	TRBJ2-5	TGCGCCAGCAGTAGACCCCAGGGGAAGGGATTCCAAGAGACCCAGTACTTC	CASSRPQGKGFQETQYF
TRBV7-2	14	.	.	TRBJ2-5	TGTGCCAGCAGCAGGAAAGGGGGAGAAGAGACCCAGTACTTC	CASSRKGGEETQYF